These 5 T cell receptor beta chains came from one sample sequenced in a study of T cell responses to AZD1222 COVID-19 vaccine. TCRdb keeps only in-frame clones here, not all; method: immunoSEQ multiplex PCR. The data hold around 130,000 clones, with approximately 93% observed a single time. Sample: peripheral blood, taken on day 0 of AZD1222 vaccination. The receptors come from an adult in good health.

V gene TRBV2 combines with J gene TRBJ2-1; D may be TRBD2 (6 bases). Per the germline V gene, CDR1 is SNHLY and CDR2 is FYNNEI. This CDR3 is 12 amino acids long. The germline V and J ends were trimmed by 6 bases and 10 bases, with 13 bases remaining between them. CDR3 DNA: TGTGCCAGCAGGAACCCGGGACTCGAGCAGTTCTTC. This encodes CASRNPGLEQFF.

V is TRBV28 and J is TRBJ1-5; D remains unclear. CDR3 size: 15 residues. Germline CDR1 reads MDHEN; CDR2 reads SYDVKM. The V end was cut by 2 bases, the J end by 6 bases, with 14 bases between. The CDR3 nucleotides are TGTGCCAGCAGTTTAAGAACAACGTCGGGTCAGCCCCAGCATTTT. Protein: CASSLRTTSGQPQHF.

The chain joins TRBV2 to TRBJ2-1, with 7 nucleotides matching TRBD2. V was clipped by 11 bases and J by 0 bases; unmatched bases: 10. CDR1 and CDR2 from the germline V gene are SNHLY and FYNNEI. The CDR3 contains 15 residues. The DNA of the CDR3 is TGTGCCGGGAAAAGCGGGGCCGTCTCCTACAATGAGCAGTTCTTC. Encoded protein: CAGKSGAVSYNEQFF.

J is TRBJ1-1 and V is TRBV20-1, with D unclear. Germline assignment: CDR1 DFQATT and CDR2 SNEGSKA (reference sequence). This CDR3 spans 9 amino acids. CDR3 sequence reads: CRGSTEAFF. As DNA, the CDR3 is TGCAGGGGTTCCACTGAAGCTTTCTTT.

V and J are TRBV28 and TRBJ1-2; perhaps TRBD1 as D (6 bases). Germline V gives CDR1 MDHEN, CDR2 SYDVKM. CDR3 length: 13 residues. Trimming took off 6 bases at V and 5 bases at J, with 13 bases between the two ends. The DNA of the CDR3 is TGTGCCAGCAGCCGAAGGGGGGGATATGGCTACACCTTC. This encodes CASSRRGGYGYTF.